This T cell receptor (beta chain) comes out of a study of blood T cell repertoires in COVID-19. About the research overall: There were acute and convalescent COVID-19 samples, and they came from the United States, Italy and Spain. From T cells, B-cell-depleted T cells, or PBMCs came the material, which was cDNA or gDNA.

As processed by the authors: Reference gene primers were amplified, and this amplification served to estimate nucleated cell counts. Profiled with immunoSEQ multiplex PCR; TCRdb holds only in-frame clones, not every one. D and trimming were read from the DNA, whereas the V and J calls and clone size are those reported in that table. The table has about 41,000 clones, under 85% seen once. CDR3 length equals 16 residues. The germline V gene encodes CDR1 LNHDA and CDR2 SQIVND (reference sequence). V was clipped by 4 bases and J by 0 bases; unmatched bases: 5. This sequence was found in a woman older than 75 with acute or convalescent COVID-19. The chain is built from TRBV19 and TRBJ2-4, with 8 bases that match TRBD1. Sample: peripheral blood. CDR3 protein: CASSSQGARAKNIQYF. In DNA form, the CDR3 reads TGTGCCAGTAGTAGTCAGGGGGCCAGAGCCAAAAACATTCAGTACTTC.